These T cell receptor beta chains were read from a single sample in a study of response to subunit inactivated influenza vaccine. Via MiXCR, TCRdb re-called the RT-PCR reads, giving one row per CDR3 protein. The sample has about 480,000 distinct CDR3 sequences, 10% to 15% seen once. The specimen comprised PBMCs from blood, sampled roughly 45 days after vaccination. The receptors shown here come from a man aged 50 to 59 who received an inactivated influenza vaccine. Each CDR3 is given with its conserved first and last residue. D genes are given only for firm matches. Clone size is not always given. Where it is, it says once, few, many or a class for expanded clones.

j_gene: TRBJ2-1
v_gene: TRBV20-1
d_gene: NA
abundance: NA
CDR3nt: TGCAGTGCTAGAGATTGGCAGGGAGGAGGTGGGCAGTTCTTC
CDR3aa: CSARDWQGGGGQFF

j_gene: TRBJ1-1
v_gene: TRBV25-1
d_gene: NA
abundance: few
CDR3nt: TGTGCCAGCAGTGAATACTGGGGGAGGGACACTGAAGCTTTCTTT
CDR3aa: CASSEYWGRDTEAFF

j_gene: TRBJ2-1
v_gene: TRBV11-2
d_gene: TRBD1
abundance: NA
CDR3nt: TGTGCCAGCACAGGGGGCCTTATCAATGAGCAGTTCTTC
CDR3aa: CASTGGLINEQFF

j_gene: TRBJ2-7
v_gene: TRBV18
d_gene: TRBD1
abundance: NA
CDR3nt: TGTGCCAGCTCACAAGCCCGGGACAGGGGGTTTTTCTACGAGCAGTACTTC
CDR3aa: CASSQARDRGFFYEQYF

j_gene: TRBJ1-2
v_gene: TRBV20-1
d_gene: NA
abundance: NA
CDR3nt: TGCAGTTCTCAAGGGGCGTTGCAGTATGGCTACACCTTC
CDR3aa: CSSQGALQYGYTF

j_gene: TRBJ2-2
v_gene: TRBV5-1
d_gene: TRBD1
abundance: few
CDR3nt: TGCGCCAGCAGCTTAACAGGGGGGACGGACACCGGGGAGCTGTTTTTT
CDR3aa: CASSLTGGTDTGELFF

j_gene: TRBJ1-4
v_gene: TRBV12-3/TRBV12-4
d_gene: NA
abundance: NA
CDR3nt: TGTGCCAGCAGTTCCCAACCACGATCTGAAAAACTGTTTTTT
CDR3aa: CASSSQPRSEKLFF

j_gene: TRBJ1-1
v_gene: TRBV12-3/TRBV12-4
d_gene: NA
abundance: NA
CDR3nt: TGTGCCAGCTTCCTTTTCCCCGAAGCTTTCTTT
CDR3aa: CASFLFPEAFF

j_gene: TRBJ2-3
v_gene: TRBV20-1
d_gene: TRBD2
abundance: many
CDR3nt: TGCAGTGCTAGCCCGACTAGCGGGACTAGCACAGATACGCAGTATTTT
CDR3aa: CSASPTSGTSTDTQYF

j_gene: TRBJ2-7
v_gene: TRBV6-5
d_gene: NA
abundance: NA
CDR3nt: TGTGCCAGCAGTTACTCGAGGGCACTCCCGGGCCACGAGCAGTACTTC
CDR3aa: CASSYSRALPGHEQYF

j_gene: TRBJ2-1
v_gene: TRBV9
d_gene: NA
abundance: NA
CDR3nt: TGTGCCAGCAGCGTAGATACAGCAGCTTACAATGAGCAGTTCTTC
CDR3aa: CASSVDTAAYNEQFF

j_gene: TRBJ2-3
v_gene: TRBV12-3/TRBV12-4
d_gene: TRBD2
abundance: NA
CDR3nt: TGTGCCAGCAGTTTATCGTCTAGCGGGGGCACAGATACGCAGTATTTT
CDR3aa: CASSLSSSGGTDTQYF

j_gene: TRBJ2-1
v_gene: TRBV28
d_gene: TRBD2
abundance: few
CDR3nt: TGTGCCAGCAGTCCCCAGCCTAGCGGGAGGGCCTGGGAGCAGTTCTTC
CDR3aa: CASSPQPSGRAWEQFF

j_gene: TRBJ2-5
v_gene: TRBV20-1
d_gene: NA
abundance: NA
CDR3nt: TGCAGTGCCACCCAGTTGTCAGGGAATCAAGAGACCCAGTACTTC
CDR3aa: CSATQLSGNQETQYF

j_gene: TRBJ2-5
v_gene: TRBV12-3/TRBV12-4
d_gene: TRBD1
abundance: NA
CDR3nt: TGTGCCAGCAGTTTCACGCCGGGACAGGGGGCGGGAGAGACCCAGTACTTC
CDR3aa: CASSFTPGQGAGETQYF

j_gene: TRBJ2-3
v_gene: TRBV5-1
d_gene: TRBD2
abundance: NA
CDR3nt: TGCGCCAGCAGCTTACTAGCGGATTCTAGCACAGATACGCAGTATTTT
CDR3aa: CASSLLADSSTDTQYF

j_gene: TRBJ2-3
v_gene: TRBV20-1
d_gene: NA
abundance: many
CDR3nt: TGCAGTGCCAGACCCCTAGAGGGCCTCTCCGGTCGGGATGCGCAGTATTTT
CDR3aa: CSARPLEGLSGRDAQYF

j_gene: TRBJ2-1
v_gene: TRBV5-1
d_gene: NA
abundance: few
CDR3nt: TGCGCCAGCAGCTTGGTCTGGACAGCATACAATGAGCAGTTCTTC
CDR3aa: CASSLVWTAYNEQFF

j_gene: TRBJ2-3
v_gene: TRBV3-1
d_gene: NA
abundance: NA
CDR3nt: TGTGCCAGCAGCCAAGGGGTGAGGCTAGTGAGTTCCGATACGCAGTATTTT
CDR3aa: CASSQGVRLVSSDTQYF

j_gene: TRBJ2-3
v_gene: TRBV4-3
d_gene: TRBD1
abundance: NA
CDR3nt: TGCGCCAGCAGCCAACCGGGACAGGGGGCAGATACGCAGTATTTT
CDR3aa: CASSQPGQGADTQYF

j_gene: TRBJ2-1
v_gene: TRBV7-2
d_gene: TRBD2
abundance: many
CDR3nt: TGTGCCAGCAGCTTAGCCGGGACTAGCGGTAACAATGAGCAGTTCTTC
CDR3aa: CASSLAGTSGNNEQFF

j_gene: TRBJ2-1
v_gene: TRBV20-1
d_gene: NA
abundance: few
CDR3nt: TGCAGTGCTAGGACCCCGCACAGGTACAATGAGCAGTTCTTC
CDR3aa: CSARTPHRYNEQFF

j_gene: TRBJ2-7
v_gene: TRBV20-1
d_gene: NA
abundance: NA
CDR3nt: TGCAGTGCTCCGGCCTACGAACGGGGCGAGCAGTACTTC
CDR3aa: CSAPAYERGEQYF

j_gene: TRBJ2-1
v_gene: TRBV27
d_gene: TRBD1
abundance: many
CDR3nt: TGTGCCAGCAGTCCCGGACAGGGTGTCACAATTGAGCAGTTCTTC
CDR3aa: CASSPGQGVTIEQFF

j_gene: TRBJ2-2
v_gene: TRBV5-4
d_gene: TRBD1
abundance: NA
CDR3nt: TGTGCCAGCAGCCAGACAGGGTCGAACACCGGGGAGCTGTTTTTT
CDR3aa: CASSQTGSNTGELFF

j_gene: TRBJ2-2
v_gene: TRBV30
d_gene: NA
abundance: NA
CDR3nt: TGTGCCTGGGCTGGACCACCACGGCCCGGGGAGCTGTTTTTT
CDR3aa: CAWAGPPRPGELFF

j_gene: TRBJ2-1
v_gene: TRBV29-1
d_gene: NA
abundance: many
CDR3nt: TGCAGCGTCACCCCGGGACTCCCAAGCCTCCATGAGCAGTTCTTC
CDR3aa: CSVTPGLPSLHEQFF

j_gene: TRBJ2-2
v_gene: TRBV27
d_gene: NA
abundance: NA
CDR3nt: TGTGCCAGCAAACTATTAACCGGGGAGCTGTTTTTT
CDR3aa: CASKLLTGELFF

j_gene: TRBJ2-7
v_gene: TRBV5-1
d_gene: NA
abundance: NA
CDR3nt: TGCGCCAGCAGCTTGGTGGACAAGAGCTCCTACGAGCAGTACTTC
CDR3aa: CASSLVDKSSYEQYF

j_gene: TRBJ2-7
v_gene: TRBV20-1
d_gene: NA
abundance: many
CDR3nt: TGCAGTGCTAGCGACTCCGGATTACACGAGCAGTACTTC
CDR3aa: CSASDSGLHEQYF

j_gene: TRBJ1-2
v_gene: TRBV10-3
d_gene: NA
abundance: NA
CDR3nt: TGTGCCATCAGTGAGGGGGGAGAGGGCTACACCTTC
CDR3aa: CAISEGGEGYTF

j_gene: TRBJ2-3
v_gene: TRBV9
d_gene: NA
abundance: NA
CDR3nt: TGTGCCAGCAGCGTTCCACACACAGATACGCAGTATTTT
CDR3aa: CASSVPHTDTQYF

j_gene: TRBJ1-1
v_gene: TRBV6-6
d_gene: TRBD1
abundance: NA
CDR3nt: TGTGCCAGCAGTCCTAGGACAGGGTCTGAAGCTTTCTTT
CDR3aa: CASSPRTGSEAFF

j_gene: TRBJ2-3
v_gene: TRBV20-1
d_gene: TRBD2
abundance: NA
CDR3nt: TGCAGTGCTAGAGATTTTCGAGCGGGAGATACAGATACGCAGTATTTT
CDR3aa: CSARDFRAGDTDTQYF

j_gene: TRBJ1-2
v_gene: TRBV4-3
d_gene: NA
abundance: many
CDR3nt: TGCGCCAGCAGCCAAGATCGGGGGCCGGGCGGCTACACCTTC
CDR3aa: CASSQDRGPGGYTF

j_gene: TRBJ2-5
v_gene: TRBV20-1
d_gene: NA
abundance: few
CDR3nt: TGCAGTGCTAGACACAGGTCGAGGGAAACCCAGTACTTC
CDR3aa: CSARHRSRETQYF

j_gene: TRBJ2-1
v_gene: TRBV12-3/TRBV12-4
d_gene: NA
abundance: NA
CDR3nt: TGTGCCAGCACCCGGACAACCGGGGACCATGAGCAGTTCTTC
CDR3aa: CASTRTTGDHEQFF

j_gene: TRBJ1-4
v_gene: TRBV6-1
d_gene: TRBD1
abundance: many
CDR3nt: TGTGCCAGCAGTGTAGAACAGGGGACGGGAGTTGAAAAACTGTTTTTT
CDR3aa: CASSVEQGTGVEKLFF

j_gene: TRBJ2-7
v_gene: TRBV10-3
d_gene: NA
abundance: few
CDR3nt: TGTGCCATCGCTGGCCGAAGGGGTGAGCAGTACTTC
CDR3aa: CAIAGRRGEQYF

j_gene: TRBJ1-4
v_gene: TRBV12-3/TRBV12-4
d_gene: NA
abundance: NA
CDR3nt: TGTGCCACCGCCTGGGGGTTGACTAATGAAAAACTGGTTTTT
CDR3aa: CATAWGLTNEKLVF